Given below is one T cell receptor (beta chain) in context. Its specificity is not known. This sample was included in a study of cytomegalovirus exposure and HLA in healthy donors. Study at large: Earlier work reported approximately 100 million unique TCR beta sequences from 180 million or so T cells.

Whole-study findings and limits: It was reported that TCR beta sequences correctly inferred the HLA-A and HLA-B alleles for most subjects.

Donors showed nominal health when sampled, although they likely had unrecorded immune exposures. The primer mix had 60 Vbeta and 13 Jbeta primers. Data came from immunoSEQ multiplex PCR; TCRdb stores just in-frame clones and leaves some out. The sample holds approximately 200,000 clones, more than 70% seen once. Trimming stripped 5 bases from V and 0 bases from J, with 8 bases between. Germline V lookup: CDR1 SGHNT, CDR2 YYREEE (reference sequence). The CDR3 runs to 13 residues. V gene TRBV5-4 combines with J gene TRBJ1-1; D uncertain. Sequenced input: PBMCs. The sequence was collected from a boy between 10 and 17 years old in good health and CMV-seronegative. CDR3: CASSPTLNTEAFF. CDR3 bases: TGTGCCAGCAGTCCAACATTGAACACTGAAGCTTTCTTT.